These 2 T cell receptor beta chains came from one sample sequenced in a study of T cell clonality in common variable immunodeficiency. Only in-frame clones appear in the TCRdb table, and some are missing; sequencing was by immunoSEQ multiplex PCR. The sample holds 35,000 or so clones, and no clone turns up only once. Sequenced sample: peripheral blood mononuclear cells. Receptors were obtained from a person aged 18 to 75 in good health.

This clone was counted many times. The sequenced fragment ends 3 residues before the CDR3 boundary, so the rest is inferred from the germline J gene. V usage is TRBV14 and J usage is TRBJ2-2; possible D gene TRBD1, 5 bases. Trimming pared 2 bases from V and 5 bases from J, leaving 9 bases between. This CDR3 spans 14 amino acids. In germline, CDR1 is SGHDN, CDR2 FVKESK. The DNA read from the CDR3 is TGTGCCAGCAGCCAACAGGGTTTTACCGGGGAG. Translated: CASSQQGFTGE. In full, the CDR3 is CASSQQGFTGELFF.

The sample holds many counts of this clone. CDR3 DNA (partial): TGTGCCAGCAGTAAGGACAGGGGGGTCTACGAG. This codes for CASSKDRGVYE. The whole CDR3 protein reads CASSKDRGVYEQYF. The J gene is TRBJ2-7, the V gene TRBV2; 10 bases are a match to TRBD1. The read comes to an end 3 residues before the CDR3 does, leaving the germline J gene to fill in the end. The CDR3 is made up of 14 amino acids. CDR1 and CDR2 from the germline V gene are SNHLY and FYNNEI. J lost 3 bases, V lost 5 bases, and 4 bases had no gene match. Supplemented by reference TRBV2 and TRBJ2-7, the full variable domain reads EPEVTQTPSHQVTQMGQEVILRCVPISNHLYFYWYRQILGQKVEFLVSFYNNEISEKSEIFDDQFSVERPDGSNFTLKIRSTKLEDSAMYFCASSKDRGVYEQYFGPGTRLTVT.